The sequence of this TCR beta chain was determined in a study of spatial heterogeneity in lung cancer. About the research overall: A consistent excess of beta-chain over alpha-chain sequences was detected. As counted in raw reads, each unique TCR and UMI combination appeared more than ten times on average.

The sample's time point: sample taken at primary tumor resection. Whole RNA came from tumor, nontumor lung or frozen PBMC and was sequenced without being sorted. A total of 72 untreated early-stage non-small cell lung cancer patients served as donors. This clonotype is medium-sized within its sample. The germline gives CDR1 KGHDR, CDR2 SFDVKD. The CDR3 totals 13 residues. Trimming left V 5 bases short and J 5 bases short, with 8 bases between. A unique molecular identifier was attached to every TCR cDNA molecule. TCRdb re-called the 5' RACE reads with MiXCR, one entry per CDR3 protein. The sample holds about 2,600 distinct CDR3 sequences, 4.4% seen once.

The J gene is TRBJ2-2, the V gene TRBV24-1; the D is unclear. The source of this sequence is a female donor with early-stage non-small cell lung cancer. This material consisted of normal lung tissue next to the tumor, taken at surgery. The DNA of the CDR3 is TGTGCCACCAGTGCTCTTACTACCGGGGAGCTGTTTTTT. It translates to CATSALTTGELFF.